This T cell receptor (beta chain) was retrieved from a study of shared clonotypes between healthy human individuals. Trimming removed 1 base at V and 3 bases at J, with 6 bases between. CDR1 SGHVS and CDR2 FQNEAQ come from the germline V gene. The CDR3 is 13 residues long. As concerns this clone: Its antigen is not identified.

Study results and caveats: Naive CD4 clonotype sharing across several donors was 4% to 5.5%.

Clones were sequenced by immunoSEQ multiplex PCR, and TCRdb holds only the in-frame ones, with some missing. This sample has more than 2,000,000 clones, with around nine tenths found just once. The chain uses TRBV7-8 and TRBJ1-1; possibly TRBD1 for D (5 bases). This TCR was sampled from a man between 18 and 29 years old in good health. The sequenced sample was naive CD4+ T cells sorted from blood. Documented subset: CD45RA+ positively selected. DNA for the CDR3: TGTGCCAGCAGCTTAGTAGGGGACACTGAAGCTTTCTTT. Its translation is CASSLVGDTEAFF.